Reported below is one TCR beta chain. The antigen is undetermined. The junction does not match germline at one end; this may be a read error. The tissue used was unsorted bulk material of 20-30 mg. RNA and DNA were co-extracted from it with the AllPrep DNA/RNA mini kit. The source of the sample is a study of tumor-infiltrating lymphocytes in primary liver carcinoma. Broader study findings: Only about 7.5-24% of top clones were detected in each of the five tumor regions. For tumor-adjacent and tumor-blood pairs, overlap was less than that seen for tumor region pairs.

Germline CDR1 reads LGHNA; CDR2 reads YSLEER. The CDR3 has 16 residues. The investigators made TCR beta cDNA from about 500 ng total RNA, using a constant-region primer. The TCR beta library was amplified through three nested multiplex PCR rounds in a modified ARM-PCR procedure. Use of TRBV1-TRBV30 forward primers with a C-beta reverse primer characterized the first two PCR rounds, which lasted ten to eleven cycles each. One entry per CDR3 protein results from TCRdb running MiXCR on the multiplex PCR reads. The sample lists some 190,000 distinct CDR3 sequences, about 85% seen once, with 15% to 20% in the top ten.

The rearrangement uses TRBV4-3 and TRBJ2-1; 7 nucleotides match TRBD2. Sequenced: tumor tissue from primary liver carcinoma. The clonotype originates from a man aged 40-49 years with primary liver carcinoma and hepatitis B virus infection. CDR3 residues: CASNQDRSGMHNEQFF. In nucleotides, the CDR3 is TGCGCTAGCAACCAAGATCGGAGCGGGATGCACAATGAGCAGTTCTTC.